The text below deals with one TCR beta chain. Germline is not matched at one junction end, which may reflect a read error. The CDR3 has 15 amino acids. The germline CDR1 and CDR2 sequences are WNHNN and SYGVQD (reference sequence). Method: immunoSEQ multiplex PCR; TCRdb's copy keeps in-frame clones and lacks some. Of over 100,000 clones listed, around four fifths are singletons. This sample stems from a study of blood T cell repertoires in COVID-19. Material: peripheral blood. This sequence was found in an older woman with acute or convalescent COVID-19. The J gene is TRBJ2-1, the V gene TRBV10-1; 11 positions match TRBD2. CDR3: CASSESLAGVTEQFF. CDR3 nucleotide sequence: TGCGCCAGCAGCGAGTCACTAGCGGGAGTGACTGAGCAGTTCTTC.